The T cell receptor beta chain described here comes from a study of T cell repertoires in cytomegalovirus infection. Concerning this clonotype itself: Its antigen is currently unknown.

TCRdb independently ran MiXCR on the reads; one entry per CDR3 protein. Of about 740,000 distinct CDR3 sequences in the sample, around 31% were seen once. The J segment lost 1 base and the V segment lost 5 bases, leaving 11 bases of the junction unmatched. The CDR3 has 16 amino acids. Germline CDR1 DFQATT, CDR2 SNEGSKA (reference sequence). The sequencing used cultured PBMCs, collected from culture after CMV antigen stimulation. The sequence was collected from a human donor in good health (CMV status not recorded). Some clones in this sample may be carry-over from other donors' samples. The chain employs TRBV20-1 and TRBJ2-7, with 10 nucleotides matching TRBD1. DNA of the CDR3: TGCAGTGCTGAAGGACCGGGACAGGGGACTTCCTACGAGCAGTACTTC. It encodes CSAEGPGQGTSYEQYF.